Included here is one T cell receptor (beta chain) sequence, with context. This entry belongs to a study of T-cell memory formation after mild COVID-19. TCRdb reanalysed the 5' RACE reads using MiXCR and keeps one entry per CDR3 protein. Among 130,000 to 150,000 distinct CDR3 sequences listed, 15% to 20% were seen once. This CDR3 is 17 amino acids long. Trimming stripped 4 bases from V and 1 base from J, with 20 bases between. Looked up from germline, CDR1 is SGHNT and CDR2 is YYREEE (reference sequence). The material sequenced was PBMCs or a T cell subset sorted from them (not recorded which). This TCR was sampled from an adult woman who had mild COVID-19 (a few samples of this study predate the infection). Cell type and time point are not known. V is TRBV5-4 and J is TRBJ2-5; possibly TRBD1 for D (5 bases). Here the CDR3 reads CASSQSWGGRFQETQYF. CDR3 bases: TGTGCCAGCAGCCAGTCTTGGGGCGGACGTTTCCAAGAGACCCAGTACTTC. Full variable domain (remainder filled in from reference TRBV5-4 and TRBJ2-5): ETGVTQSPTHLIKTRGQQVTLRCSSQSGHNTVSWYQQALGQGPQFIFQYYREEENGRGNFPPRFSGLQFPNYSSELNVNALELDDSALYLCASSQSWGGRFQETQYFGPGTRLLVL.